The 23 T cell receptor beta chains presented below share a single source sample, sequenced in a study of T cell responses to AZD1222 COVID-19 vaccine. Libraries were prepared by immunoSEQ multiplex PCR; TCRdb keeps only in-frame clonotypes and omits some of them. The sample carries roughly 70,000 clones, approximately 85% recorded once. The specimen comprised peripheral blood, sampled on day 0 of AZD1222 vaccination. The receptors were gathered from an adult in good health.

This clone was seen only once. The chain carries TRBV7-9 and TRBJ2-7; 8 bases agree with TRBD1. The CDR3 runs 13 residues. V shed 5 bases and J 7 bases; nucleotides not matched to a gene: 7. The germline CDR1 and CDR2 sequences are SEHNR and FQNEAQ (reference sequence). The CDR3 DNA sequence: TGTGCCAGCAGCATCCAGGGGGCGGTGGAGCAGTACTTC. It encodes CASSIQGAVEQYF.

J is TRBJ1-3 and V is TRBV5-6; tentative D call: TRBD1 (5 bases). Germline CDR1 SGHDT, CDR2 YYEEEE. The CDR3 is 13 amino acids. Trimming stripped 3 bases from V and 4 bases from J, with 8 bases between. CDR3 nucleotides: TGTGCCAGCAGCTGGGACGACGGAAACACCATATATTTT. It encodes CASSWDDGNTIYF.

The chain is built from TRBV4-1 and TRBJ2-1; 11 bases match TRBD2. Per germline, CDR1 MGHRA and CDR2 YSYEKL. The CDR3 runs 16 residues. J lost 0 bases, V lost 5 bases, and 3 bases had no gene match. The CDR3 bases are TGCGCCAGCAGCAAGACTAGCGGGAACTCCTACAATGAGCAGTTCTTC. Residues: CASSKTSGNSYNEQFF.

The rearrangement uses TRBV28 and TRBJ1-2, with TRBD1 as a possible D gene (6 bases). This CDR3 contains 17 residues. V gave up 5 bases and J gave up 0 bases, with 19 bases separating them. The V gene's germline CDR1 is MDHEN and CDR2 SYDVKM. Here the CDR3 DNA reads TGTGCCAGCAGTCTTGACAGGAACCCACCCTCTAACTATGGCTACACCTTC. Its protein is CASSLDRNPPSNYGYTF.

A single count supports this clone. This chain joins TRBV2 and TRBJ2-7; D is undetermined. V lost 6 bases, J lost 2 bases, and 17 bases lay in between. This CDR3 has 15 residues. Looked up from germline, CDR1 is SNHLY and CDR2 is FYNNEI. This CDR3 is CASSAPLGPTYEQYF. Written as DNA, the CDR3 is TGTGCCAGCAGCGCCCCCCTCGGACCTACCTACGAGCAGTACTTC.

The rearrangement uses TRBV6-2 or TRBV6-3 and TRBJ2-3, with D possibly being TRBD1 (5 bases). The CDR3 consists of 13 residues. Trimming left V 4 bases short and J 7 bases short, with 12 bases between. The germline gives CDR1 MNHEY, CDR2 SVGEGT. In nucleotides, the CDR3 is TGTGCCAGCAGTTCCTCCCAGGGTTATACGCAGTATTTT. Its translation: CASSSSQGYTQYF.

The V call is TRBV11-3, the J call TRBJ1-1; TRBD1 might be the D (6 bases). This CDR3 has 16 residues. Germline V gives CDR1 SGHNT, CDR2 YENEEA. V was pared by 6 bases and J by 1 base, with 18 bases between. The CDR3 nucleotides are TGTGCCAGCAGTAACGCGTGGACAGAGGGGAACACTGAAGCTTTCTTT. As protein: CASSNAWTEGNTEAFF. The full variable domain, completed using reference TRBV11-3 and TRBJ1-1, is EAGVVQSPRYKIIEKKQPVAFWCNPISGHNTLYWYLQNLGQGPELLIRYENEEAVDDSQLPKDRFSAERLKGVDSTLKIQPAELGDSAVYLCASSNAWTEGNTEAFFGQGTRLTVV.

This clone was seen only a few times. This chain links TRBV12-3 or TRBV12-4 with TRBJ1-1, with D possibly being TRBD1 (6 bases). This CDR3 spans 13 amino acids. The V and J ends lost 2 bases and 6 bases respectively, with 10 bases between them. The CDR3 spells CASSLTGAAEAFF. CDR3 DNA: TGTGCCAGCAGTTTAACGGGGGCTGCTGAAGCTTTCTTT.

The V and J genes are TRBV7-8 and TRBJ1-4, with TRBD1 as a possible D gene (6 bases). The ends were cut back, 1 base at V and 4 bases at J, with 13 bases in the middle. The CDR3 runs 16 residues. Looked up from germline, CDR1 is SGHVS and CDR2 is FQNEAQ. The CDR3 nucleotides read TGTGCCAGCAGCTTAGGCAGACAGGCGTTTAATGAAAAACTGTTTTTT. Protein sequence: CASSLGRQAFNEKLFF.

A single count supports this clone. The rearrangement links TRBV3-1 (or the pseudogene TRBV3-2) to TRBJ1-3, with D possibly matching TRBD1 (5 bases). This CDR3 is built from 14 residues. V lost 4 bases and J lost 2, with 9 bases in between. Looked up from germline, CDR1 is LGHDT and CDR2 is YNNKEL (reference sequence). Written as DNA, the CDR3 is TGTGCCAGCAGCCCGACGGGGGCTGGAAACACCATATATTTT. This sequence encodes CASSPTGAGNTIYF.

J is TRBJ1-5 and V is TRBV7-9; 11 bases are shared with TRBD1. Germline V lookup: CDR1 SEHNR, CDR2 FQNEAQ (reference sequence). CDR3 length equals 15 residues. The ends lost 5 bases at V and 3 bases at J; junction bases unmatched: 3. Here the CDR3 reads CASSGTGGFNQPQHF. For the CDR3, the DNA is TGTGCCAGCAGCGGGACAGGGGGATTCAATCAGCCCCAGCATTTT.

The chain uses TRBV5-4 and TRBJ2-2, with D possibly TRBD1 on 6 matching bases. This CDR3 region has 16 residues. The V end lost 0 bases, the J end lost 2 bases, and 11 bases lay between the germline ends. Per the germline V gene, CDR1 is SGHNT and CDR2 is YYREEE (reference sequence). As DNA, the CDR3 is TGTGCCAGCAGCTTGGCCATGGGGGCCAACACCGGGGAGCTGTTTTTT. Translated, it gives CASSLAMGANTGELFF.

This clone has only a few counts. J is TRBJ1-5 and V is TRBV19; 10 nucleotides agree with TRBD1. Trimming cost V 3 bases and J 13 bases; bases outside gene matches: 3. The V gene's germline CDR1 is LNHDA and CDR2 SQIVND (reference sequence). The CDR3 spans 12 residues. The CDR3 spells CASSMPGQGQHF. For the CDR3, the DNA is TGTGCCAGTAGTATGCCGGGACAGGGGCAGCATTTT. The full variable domain, in which reference TRBV19 and TRBJ1-5 provide the parts outside the CDR3, is DGGITQSPKYLFRKEGQNVTLSCEQNLNHDAMYWYRQDPGQGLRLIYYSQIVNDFQKGDIAEGYSVSREKKESFPLTVTSAQKNPTAFYLCASSMPGQGQHFGDGTRLSIL.

The chain combines TRBV5-1 with TRBJ1-3, with no clear D. The CDR3 extends over 15 amino acids. Germline V CDR1 and CDR2: SGHRS, YFSETQ. V lost 1 base and J lost 0, with 8 bases in between. CDR3 in amino acids: CASSLSGNSGNTIYF. CDR3 DNA sequence: TGCGCCAGCAGCTTGTCGGGCAACTCTGGAAACACCATATATTTT.

The rearrangement joins TRBV11-3 to TRBJ2-3; 8 nucleotides agree with TRBD1. V lost 1 base to trimming and J lost 4 bases; unmatched junction nucleotides: 13. This CDR3 has 18 residues. CDR1 and CDR2 from the germline V gene are SGHNT and YENEEA. The CDR3 here is CASSLGKGLDRAADTQYF. CDR3 DNA sequence: TGTGCCAGCAGCTTAGGAAAGGGCCTGGACAGGGCGGCAGATACGCAGTATTTT.

The chain combines TRBV2 with TRBJ1-5, with D unclear. V was cut by 7 bases and J by 4 bases, with 11 bases left in between. Germline assignment: CDR1 SNHLY and CDR2 FYNNEI. The CDR3 loop spans 13 amino acids. For the CDR3, the DNA is TGTGCCAGCACTAAGACTTGGAATCAGCCCCAGCATTTT. It translates to CASTKTWNQPQHF.

V usage is TRBV6-2 or TRBV6-3 and J usage is TRBJ1-6; 8 nucleotides line up with TRBD1. There are 16 residues in the CDR3. The trim removed 2 bases at V and 9 bases at J, leaving 9 bases unmatched. The germline V gene has CDR1 MNHEY and CDR2 SVGEGT. The CDR3 bases are TGTGCCAGCAGTTACGGAGTAGGCAGGGGGCTTTCACCCCTCCACTTT. Protein: CASSYGVGRGLSPLHF.

This sequence joins TRBV2 and TRBJ2-7; 8 bases fit TRBD2. This CDR3 has 16 residues. Germline assignment: CDR1 SNHLY and CDR2 FYNNEI. V lost 4 bases to trimming and J lost 3 bases; unmatched junction nucleotides: 11. CDR3 DNA: TGTGCCAGCAGTGTGGGGAAGCGGGGGCTTCTCTACGAGCAGTACTTC. This gives the protein CASSVGKRGLLYEQYF.

This clone has a handful of counts. The chain couples TRBV18 to TRBJ1-2; 7 positions match TRBD1. From germline, CDR1 is KGHSH and CDR2 LQKENI. Losses at the gene ends were 0 bases for V and 3 bases for J; bases not matched to a gene: 4. The CDR3 sequence is 15 residues long. The CDR3 spells CASSPPGQAHYGYTF. CDR3 DNA sequence: TGTGCCAGCTCACCACCAGGACAGGCCCACTATGGCTACACCTTC.

This clone ranks as medium-sized. As DNA, the CDR3 is TGTGCCAGTAGTGGCGCAGGGTTCATCTATGGCTACACCTTC. The encoded protein is CASSGAGFIYGYTF. The chain recombines TRBV19 with TRBJ1-2, with D tentatively TRBD1 (5 bases). CDR3 length: 14 amino acids. CDR1 is LNHDA and CDR2 is SQIVND in the germline V gene (reference sequence). Trimming left V 5 bases short and J 4 bases short, with 14 bases between.

The chain couples TRBV6-5 to TRBJ1-3; D is unclear. The CDR3 is 15 residues long. Germline loops: CDR1 MNHEY, CDR2 SVGAGI. V dropped 6 bases and J dropped 0 bases, with 12 bases sitting between them. The CDR3 DNA is TGTGCCAGCAGCCAGGACGGAACCTCTGGAAACACCATATATTTT. As protein: CASSQDGTSGNTIYF.

The chain employs TRBV11-2 and TRBJ1-3, with D possibly being TRBD1 (6 bases). V was pared by 1 base and J by 0 bases, with 13 bases between. CDR3 length: 17 amino acids. The germline gives CDR1 SGHAT, CDR2 FQNNGV. CDR3 sequence reads: CASSLGFRQASGNTIYF. DNA of the CDR3: TGTGCCAGCAGCTTAGGCTTTAGACAGGCCTCTGGAAACACCATATATTTT. Supplemented by reference TRBV11-2 and TRBJ1-3, the full variable domain reads EAGVAQSPRYKIIEKRQSVAFWCNPISGHATLYWYQQILGQGPKLLIQFQNNGVVDDSQLPKDRFSAERLKGVDSTLKIQPAKLEDSAVYLCASSLGFRQASGNTIYFGEGSWLTVV.

This clone is termed large (0.1 to 1%). The V call is TRBV19, the J call TRBJ1-5; weak D call: TRBD1 (5 bases). Germline V gene lookup returns CDR1 LNHDA and CDR2 SQIVND (reference sequence). The V end lost 1 base, the J end lost 7 bases, and 8 bases lay between the germline ends. The CDR3 has 13 amino acids. DNA for the CDR3: TGTGCCAGTAGTATAGGCAGGGAGCAGCCCCAGCATTTT. This translates into CASSIGREQPQHF.